These 4 T cell receptor beta chains were all obtained from the same sample, sequenced in a study of CD8 T cell repertoires and HIV-1 epitope variants. The data were produced by immunoSEQ multiplex PCR, yet TCRdb's version contains in-frame clones alone and is incomplete. The sample lists more than 3,500 clones; roughly 68% were seen once. What these receptors recognize is not known. Sequencing used cultured CD8+ T cells derived from PBMCs. These receptors were obtained from a male donor with HIV.

The V gene is TRBV6-1, the J gene TRBJ1-2; D is ambiguous. V was pared by 4 bases and J by 4 bases, with 16 bases between. The CDR3 spans 15 residues. Germline V CDR1 and CDR2: MNHNS, SASEGT. The CDR3 DNA sequence: TGTGCCAGCAGTGCTGAGATGCGAAAGACCTATGGCTACACCTTC. Its protein is CASSAEMRKTYGYTF.

The V call is TRBV19, the J call TRBJ2-7; 9 nucleotides line up with TRBD1. Germline lookup yields CDR1 LNHDA and CDR2 SQIVND (reference sequence). With 4 bases clipped from V and 6 bases from J, the junction kept 7 bases outside the gene matches. This CDR3 is 14 amino acids long. DNA for the CDR3: TGTGCCAGTAGTAGAGGGACAGGGCCTGGCGAGCAGTACTTC. Translated: CASSRGTGPGEQYF.

The rearrangement uses TRBV12-5 and TRBJ2-5; D is undetermined. The germline CDR1 and CDR2 sequences are LGHNT and FRNRAP. V was trimmed by 7 bases and J by 5 bases, leaving 14 bases between them. The CDR3 spans 13 residues. The DNA for the CDR3 is TGTGCTAGTGCCTCCAGCAGTCGGGAGACCCAGTACTTC. It encodes CASASSSRETQYF. Complete variable domain (other parts from reference TRBV12-5 and TRBJ2-5): DARVTQTPRHKVTEMGQEVTMRCQPILGHNTVFWYRQTMMQGLELLAYFRNRAPLDDSGMPKDRFSAEMPDATLATLKIQPSEPRDSAVYFCASASSSRETQYFGPGTRLLVL.

This clone has only one observation. An end of the junction differs from the germline gene, which may be a read error. This chain connects TRBV5-3 to TRBJ2-5; the D gene is possibly TRBD2 (5 bases). TRBV5-3 is filed as an ORF, its function uncertain. This CDR3 has 15 residues. The CDR3 bases are TGTGCCAGCAGCTCCGCCGGGATAGATCAAGAGACCCAGTACTTC. Protein: CASSSAGIDQETQYF.